What follows describes a single T cell receptor (beta chain). Its antigen is not identified. This entry is derived from a study of cytomegalovirus exposure and HLA in healthy donors. Across the whole study: The same platform as the 500 to 700 first-cohort repertoires was used for the 110 or so validation repertoires, a later analysis reported. Study-level findings and limits: Reports showed the classifier diagnosing cytomegalovirus status with high specificity and sensitivity.

Profiled with immunoSEQ multiplex PCR; TCRdb holds only in-frame clones, not every one. The sample has roughly 150,000 clones, around four fifths seen once. The CDR3 has 16 residues. Trimming removed 0 bases from V and 5 bases from J, with 17 bases in between. CDR1 is SGHRS, CDR2 YFSETQ, per germline. Material: PBMCs. This receptor was identified in a man in his thirties or forties in good health and CMV-seropositive. The V gene is TRBV5-1, the J gene TRBJ2-5, with TRBD2 as a possible D gene (6 bases). The CDR3 DNA sequence: TGCGCCAGCAGCTTGGCCATGGCAGGGAGGTCGGAGACCCAGTACTTC. Translated: CASSLAMAGRSETQYF.